The 13 T cell receptor beta chains given below trace back to one sample, sequenced in a study of T cell responses to AZD1222 COVID-19 vaccine. Sequencing used immunoSEQ multiplex PCR; TCRdb keeps in-frame clones, though not all of them. The profile shows under 150,000 clones, approximately 90% of them singletons. Sequencing used peripheral blood, obtained 28 days after the second AZD1222 dose. The origin of the receptors is an adult who received the AZD1222 COVID-19 vaccine.

The chain recombines TRBV10-3 with TRBJ2-1; TRBD1 aligns across 8 bases. Germline V CDR1 and CDR2: ENHRY, SYGVKD. V shed 10 bases, J shed 6 bases, and the junction held 5 bases outside the gene matches. CDR3 size: 12 residues. In nucleotides, the CDR3 is TGTGCCACTGAAGGACAGGGCAATGAGCAGTTCTTC. Its translation: CATEGQGNEQFF.

The chain combines TRBV6-5 with TRBJ1-5; 7 bases agree with TRBD1. After removal of 6 bases from V and 7 bases from J, the junction contained 12 bases not matched to a gene. CDR3 length: 15 amino acids. Germline V gene lookup returns CDR1 MNHEY and CDR2 SVGAGI. The CDR3 reads CASSLKAGGGQPQHF. For the CDR3, the DNA is TGTGCCAGCAGCCTGAAGGCAGGGGGGGGACAGCCCCAGCATTTT.

The chain carries TRBV5-1 and TRBJ2-7, with TRBD2 matching over 13 bases. The CDR3 loop spans 15 amino acids. CDR1 is SGHRS and CDR2 is YFSETQ in the germline V gene. Trimming at V came to 4 bases and at J to 6 bases, leaving 7 bases not matched to a gene. The CDR3 sequence: CASSTRLAGGGEQYF. The CDR3 DNA is TGCGCCAGCAGCACCCGACTAGCGGGGGGCGGCGAGCAGTACTTC.

The chain couples TRBV28 to TRBJ1-1, with a possible D match to TRBD1 (5 bases). Germline CDR1 and CDR2: MDHEN and SYDVKM. The CDR3 extends over 15 amino acids. Trimming shortened V by 5 bases and J by 3 bases, and 16 bases separated the two germline ends. CDR3 residues: CASSAPGPGDTEAFF. CDR3 DNA sequence: TGTGCCAGCAGTGCCCCGGGACCTGGGGACACTGAAGCTTTCTTT.

This chain uses TRBV6-5 with TRBJ1-2, with 7 bases matching TRBD1. This CDR3 has 14 residues. Germline V gives CDR1 MNHEY, CDR2 SVGAGI. Trimming took 5 bases from V and 3 from J; bases not matched to a gene: 6. The CDR3 DNA is TGTGCCAGCAGTCCGACAGGGAGCTACTATGGCTACACCTTC. Its protein is CASSPTGSYYGYTF.

The rearrangement links TRBV4-1 to TRBJ1-1; tentative D call: TRBD1 (5 bases). Germline lookup yields CDR1 MGHRA and CDR2 YSYEKL. This CDR3 is 15 amino acids long. With 1 base removed from V and 1 base from J, the gap between germline ends came to 10 bases. CDR3 amino acids: CASSQVGTANTEAFF. The CDR3, as DNA: TGCGCCAGCAGCCAAGTTGGGACCGCGAACACTGAAGCTTTCTTT.

This clone was detected only once. The rearrangement uses TRBV5-4 and TRBJ1-2; 7 bases agree with TRBD1. Germline CDR1 reads SGHNT; CDR2 reads YYREEE (reference sequence). Trimming at V came to 5 bases and at J to 3 bases, leaving 10 bases not matched to a gene. CDR3 length: 15 amino acids. The CDR3 reads CASSERTGLYYGYTF. Here the CDR3 DNA reads TGTGCCAGCAGTGAACGGACAGGACTGTACTATGGCTACACCTTC.

This rearrangement joins TRBV5-1 to TRBJ2-7; 8 positions match TRBD1. The CDR3 length is 15 residues. With 3 bases clipped from V and 2 bases from J, the junction kept 7 bases outside the gene matches. Germline assignment: CDR1 SGHRS and CDR2 YFSETQ. As DNA, the CDR3 is TGCGCCAGCAGCTCCCGGACAGGGACCCCCTACGAGCAGTACTTC. Encoded protein: CASSSRTGTPYEQYF.

The chain combines TRBV5-4 with TRBJ1-1; a possible D gene is TRBD1 (5 bases). From germline, CDR1 is SGHNT and CDR2 YYREEE (reference sequence). The CDR3 covers 15 residues. The V and J ends lost 0 bases and 4 bases respectively, with 13 bases between them. CDR3 sequence: CASSLALGESTEAFF. The CDR3 DNA reads as TGTGCCAGCAGCTTGGCCCTGGGGGAGAGCACTGAAGCTTTCTTT.

J is TRBJ1-2 and V is TRBV6-2 or TRBV6-3; a possible D gene is TRBD1 (5 bases). The V gene's germline CDR1 is MNHEY and CDR2 SVGEGT. Between the trimmed V and J ends, which lost 2 bases and 4 bases, there was a span of 11 bases. The CDR3 covers 14 residues. CDR3 nucleotides: TGTGCCAGCAGTTACCAGGGCTCCGGCTATGGCTACACCTTC. Its translation is CASSYQGSGYGYTF.

This clone was recorded a few times. The rearrangement joins TRBV11-1 to TRBJ2-5; D unresolved. The germline V and J ends were trimmed by 3 bases and 5 bases, with 16 bases remaining between them. The length of the CDR3 is 15 residues. Looked up from germline, CDR1 is SGHAT and CDR2 is FQDESV (reference sequence). Here the CDR3 reads CASSLRPGPEETQYF. CDR3 nucleotide sequence: TGTGCCAGCAGCTTGAGACCCGGACCCGAGGAGACCCAGTACTTC.

The chain carries TRBV9 and TRBJ1-6; D might be TRBD1 (6 bases). Germline-derived CDR1 and CDR2 are SGDLS and YYNGEE. The CDR3 is made up of 14 amino acids. V was clipped by 3 bases and J by 6 bases, with 10 bases between them. The CDR3 here is CASSGQAPNSPLHF. CDR3 DNA sequence: TGTGCCAGCAGCGGACAGGCGCCTAATTCACCCCTCCACTTT.

The V call is TRBV6-5, the J call TRBJ2-7, with 7 bases lining up with TRBD1. V lost 4 bases, J lost 0 bases, and 9 bases stayed unmatched. This CDR3 region has 16 residues. In germline, CDR1 is MNHEY, CDR2 SVGAGI. Here the CDR3 reads CASSLNRGWASYEQYF. The CDR3 nucleotides are TGTGCCAGCAGTTTAAACAGGGGATGGGCCTCCTACGAGCAGTACTTC.